This is a list of T cell receptor beta chains from one sample in a study of CD8 T cells in ankylosing spondylitis. TCRdb reanalysed the 5' RACE reads using MiXCR and keeps one entry per CDR3 protein. The sample has around 31,000 distinct CDR3 sequences, roughly 29% seen once. Material: synovial fluid, either unsorted or a sorted T cell fraction (not recorded which). The receptor set was obtained from a male donor with ankylosing spondylitis. Both conserved end residues are part of each CDR3. The D gene is left open where the match is weak. A clone size is listed for some rows: how often the clone was seen (once, few, many), or a class if it is expanded.

>few|TRBV7-9|.|TRBJ1-1
CASRLSPEIEAFF
TGTGCCAGCAGACTTAGCCCGGAGATTGAAGCTTTCTTT
>few|TRBV2|TRBD2|TRBJ2-3
CASSVPTSGRATDTQYF
TGTGCCAGCAGTGTCCCGACTAGCGGGAGGGCCACAGATACGCAGTATTTT
>.|TRBV18|TRBD2|TRBJ2-4
CASSPRYGGLLNIQYF
TGTGCCAGCTCACCTCGATACGGGGGGTTGTTGAACATTCAGTACTTC
>.|TRBV7-6|TRBD2|TRBJ2-7
CASSFHSGRGKWEQYF
TGTGCCAGCAGCTTCCATAGCGGGAGAGGCAAATGGGAGCAGTACTTC
>.|TRBV2|.|TRBJ1-5
CASRVGRGLSNQPQHF
TGTGCCAGCAGAGTTGGACGGGGACTTAGCAATCAGCCCCAGCATTTT
>few|TRBV6-1|.|TRBJ2-7
CASHDPSADPYEQYF
TGTGCCAGCCATGACCCCTCGGCGGATCCATACGAGCAGTACTTC
>.|TRBV7-9|.|TRBJ2-1
CASSLEYGSSPYSQFF
TGTGCCAGCAGCTTAGAATACGGGAGTTCTCCTTACTCGCAGTTCTTC
>few|TRBV4-2|.|TRBJ1-1
CASSQLREVDTEAFF
TGTGCCAGCAGCCAACTCAGGGAGGTGGATACTGAAGCTTTCTTT
>.|TRBV27|.|TRBJ2-3
CASRVGTSPKLTDTQYF
TGTGCCAGCAGAGTGGGTACTAGCCCCAAACTCACAGATACGCAGTATTTT
>few|TRBV7-8|.|TRBJ1-1
CASSLGQRTEAFF
TGTGCCAGCAGCTTAGGACAGAGGACTGAAGCTTTCTTT